What follows describes a single T cell receptor beta chain. The target antigen is unknown. V was clipped by 1 base and J by 5 bases; unmatched bases: 5. The CDR3 runs 15 residues. CDR1 SGHAT and CDR2 FQNNGV come from the germline V gene. This sample stems from a study of T cell clones after liver transplantation. Study-wide results and caveats: Post-transplant time points were not standardized, so conclusions are preliminary.

Only in-frame clones appear in the TCRdb table, and some are missing; sequencing was by immunoSEQ multiplex PCR. The table includes about 51,000 clones, around 85% detected once. The receptor was derived from a human patient who received a liver transplant. The graft donor may be the source of some T cells. Sequencing was performed on CD8+ T cells from blood, taken 12 months after liver transplant. The V call is TRBV11-2, the J call TRBJ1-1, with TRBD1 matching over 9 bases. The CDR3 DNA reads TGTGCCAGCAGCTTAGGGCCGGGACAGGGAACTGAAGCTTTCTTT. This encodes CASSLGPGQGTEAFF.